Presented here are 15 T cell receptor beta chains from one specimen sequenced in a study of Ad26.COV2.S vaccination and SARS-CoV-2 variants. Treatment in this sample: about 20 received Ad26.COV2.S at low or high dose, single or two shots; roughly 5 received placebo; per-sample allocation not given. Sample collection was performed on day 63 after the first vaccine or placebo injection. The method was immunoSEQ multiplex PCR; TCRdb's version includes in-frame clones alone and lacks a portion of them. The sample consists of a few hundred thousand clones, approximately 87% of them appearing once. Material: peripheral blood, obtained in a trial of Ad26.COV2.S vaccine versus placebo. The receptors were sampled from a person aged 18-65 years who received the Ad26.COV2.S COVID-19 vaccine or a placebo.

This rearrangement joins TRBV5-1 to TRBJ1-1; perhaps TRBD1 as D (6 bases). Germline CDR1 SGHRS, CDR2 YFSETQ. V lost 4 bases to trimming and J lost 0 bases, with 16 bases between them. The CDR3 length is 16 residues. The chain's CDR3 is CASSPNTGNMNTEAFF. Here the CDR3 DNA reads TGCGCCAGCAGCCCAAATACAGGGAACATGAACACTGAAGCTTTCTTT.

This clone was seen once. The genes are TRBV19 and TRBJ2-7; the D is unclear. V dropped 6 bases and J dropped 6 bases, with 12 bases sitting between them. CDR1 and CDR2 from the germline V gene are LNHDA and SQIVND (reference sequence). CDR3 length equals 12 residues. CDR3 sequence (DNA): TGTGCCAGTAGCCCCGGGCGTCGCGAGCAGTACTTC. Translating gives CASSPGRREQYF.

This CDR3 reads CASRQTGGKNTIYF. CDR3 DNA sequence: TGTGCCAGCAGACAGACAGGGGGGAAAAACACCATATATTTT. The chain recombines TRBV28 with TRBJ1-3, with TRBD1 identical over 9 bases. Germline CDR1 MDHEN, CDR2 SYDVKM. The CDR3 runs to 14 residues. Trimming at V came to 6 bases and at J to 6 bases, leaving 6 bases not matched to a gene.

This chain joins TRBV6-5 and TRBJ2-5; D is unresolved. Germline CDR1 is MNHEY and CDR2 is SVGAGI. V lost 7 bases, J lost 1 base, and 7 bases lay in between. The CDR3 runs to 12 residues. The CDR3 region has the DNA TGTGCCAGCACTTCAGTCCAAGAGACCCAGTACTTC. Its protein product is CASTSVQETQYF.

The chain uses TRBV3-1 (or the pseudogene TRBV3-2) and TRBJ1-4; D is uncertain. The CDR3 runs to 12 residues. Trimming took off 4 bases at V and 5 bases at J, with 5 bases between the two ends. Per the germline V gene, CDR1 is LGHDT and CDR2 is YNNKEL (reference sequence). The CDR3 loop is CASSRPNEKLFF. CDR3 bases: TGTGCCAGCAGCCGTCCAAATGAAAAACTGTTTTTT.

CDR3 in DNA: TGTGCCAGCAGCCAAGATCCAGGGGGCCGGGAGACCCAGTACTTC. Translated, it gives CASSQDPGGRETQYF. This chain links TRBV3-1 (or the pseudogene TRBV3-2) with TRBJ2-5; 8 bases fit TRBD1. V was pared by 0 bases and J by 5 bases, with 5 bases of the junction left unmatched. This CDR3 has 15 residues. CDR1 and CDR2 from the germline V gene are LGHDT and YNNKEL (reference sequence).

This rearrangement joins TRBV28 to TRBJ2-1; D is uncertain. The V gene's germline CDR1 is MDHEN and CDR2 SYDVKM. This CDR3 spans 16 amino acids. V was trimmed by 2 bases and J by 0 bases, leaving 11 bases between them. The CDR3 region has the DNA TGTGCCAGCAGTTTAATCAGCCAAAGCTCCTACAATGAGCAGTTCTTC. This encodes CASSLISQSSYNEQFF.

The rearrangement joins TRBV5-6 to TRBJ1-1, with a possible D match to TRBD1 (6 bases). Germline V lookup: CDR1 SGHDT, CDR2 YYEEEE. V was cut by 7 bases and J by 5 bases, with 21 bases left in between. CDR3 length equals 15 residues. CDR3 in amino acids: CASGYRVLRGTEAFF. CDR3 bases: TGTGCCAGCGGTTACAGGGTCCTGCGGGGGACTGAAGCTTTCTTT.

The rearrangement joins TRBV5-1 to TRBJ1-1, with 11 bases lining up with TRBD1. The CDR3 has 17 amino acids. Germline trimming cut 0 bases from V and 1 base from J; bases unmatched to any gene: 5. CDR1 and CDR2 (germline): SGHRS, YFSETQ. In DNA, the CDR3 is TGCGCCAGCAGCTTGGCCGGGACAGGGGGATGGAACACTGAAGCTTTCTTT. It codes for CASSLAGTGGWNTEAFF.

The genes are TRBV19 and TRBJ2-2; D may be TRBD2 (5 bases). Trimming cost V 8 bases and J 1 base, with 14 bases left between them. The CDR3 has 15 residues. In germline, CDR1 is LNHDA, CDR2 SQIVND (reference sequence). The CDR3: CASCDPGVNTGELFF. The CDR3 DNA reads TGTGCCAGTTGTGACCCCGGGGTGAACACCGGGGAGCTGTTTTTT.

The chain has TRBV7-3 and TRBJ1-2; tentatively, D is TRBD1 (6 bases). Trimming stripped 2 bases from V and 5 bases from J, with 9 bases between. There are 13 residues in the CDR3. Germline V gene sequence: CDR1 SGHTA, CDR2 FQGTGA. The CDR3 region is CASSLGGPYGYTF. The DNA of the CDR3 is TGTGCCAGCAGCTTAGGGGGGCCGTATGGCTACACCTTC.

The genes are TRBV6-2 or TRBV6-3 and TRBJ2-5; TRBD2 matches 13 bases. Germline CDR1 and CDR2: MNHEY and SVGEGT. This CDR3 contains 16 residues. The junction had 5 bases not matched to a gene; V was cut back by 6 bases and J by 1 base. Here the CDR3 DNA reads TGTGCCAGCAGCTCCGGACTAGCGGGAGTCCAAGAGACCCAGTACTTC. This encodes CASSSGLAGVQETQYF.

This clone was seen only a few times. The rearrangement uses TRBV6-5 and TRBJ2-7, with a possible D match to TRBD1 (6 bases). The V and J ends lost 6 bases and 5 bases respectively, with 14 bases between them. The CDR3 is 13 amino acids. The germline gives CDR1 MNHEY, CDR2 SVGAGI. The CDR3 DNA sequence: TGTGCCAGCAGACCTACACAGGGAAACGAGCAGTACTTC. Residues: CASRPTQGNEQYF.

The rearrangement links TRBV4-1 to TRBJ2-2, with D possibly matching TRBD1 (6 bases). The V end was cut by 6 bases, the J end by 1 base, with 12 bases between. Germline values: CDR1 MGHRA, CDR2 YSYEKL. The CDR3 contains 15 residues. CDR3 DNA sequence: TGCGCCAGCAGTCGGGACATCCAGAACACCGGGGAGCTGTTTTTT. Translating it yields CASSRDIQNTGELFF.

The gene calls are TRBV2 and TRBJ1-2; D remains ambiguous. This CDR3 comprises 10 residues. The germline V gene encodes CDR1 SNHLY and CDR2 FYNNEI. Trimming cost V 5 bases and J 4 bases, with 2 bases left between them. CDR3 nucleotides: TGTGCCAGCAGTCTCTATGGCTACACCTTC. This gives the protein CASSLYGYTF. The variable domain in full, completed from reference TRBV2 and TRBJ1-2, reads EPEVTQTPSHQVTQMGQEVILRCVPISNHLYFYWYRQILGQKVEFLVSFYNNEISEKSEIFDDQFSVERPDGSNFTLKIRSTKLEDSAMYFCASSLYGYTFGSGTRLTVV.